Sequencing of this T cell receptor (beta chain) was carried out in a study of blood T cells in healthy people across ages. The CDR3 length is 14 residues. The trim removed 3 bases at V and 3 bases at J, leaving 5 bases unmatched. CDR1 is SGDLS and CDR2 is YYNGEE in the germline V gene. In this sample, this clonotype turned up a few times. Next came a second PCR, run for about 7 to 12 cycles, which used a sample-barcoded 5' primer along with a J-beta primer mix. Each CDR3 protein is one row after TCRdb ran MiXCR on the 5' RACE reads. The data show roughly 900,000 distinct CDR3 sequences, around 28% seen once.

The V and J genes are TRBV9 and TRBJ1-1, with 7 nucleotides matching TRBD1. The source of this sequence is an elderly woman in good health. Sequenced input: blood. CDR3 sequence: CASSGDRAYTEAFF. CDR3 bases: TGTGCCAGCAGCGGCGACAGGGCGTACACTGAAGCTTTCTTT.